This section outlines one T cell receptor (beta chain) sequence together with its context. The table came from immunoSEQ multiplex PCR; TCRdb's copy has only in-frame clones and leaves some out. The sample consists of around 210,000 clones, 84% of them appearing once. CDR1 is MDHEN and CDR2 is SYDVKM in the germline V gene. V was pared by 5 bases and J by 6 bases, with 9 bases of the junction left unmatched. The CDR3 has 14 residues. The sample is drawn from a study of blood T cell repertoires in COVID-19. About the research overall: The origin of the acute and convalescent COVID-19 samples was the United States, Italy and Spain. T cells, B-cell-depleted T cells, or PBMCs supplied cDNA or gDNA.

Enrolment of Seattle patients took place during active infection, and they were followed longitudinally. The origin of this receptor is a woman older than 75 with COVID-19, enrolled during active disease. Sequenced input: peripheral blood. This sequence joins TRBV28 and TRBJ2-7; the match to TRBD2 covers 8 bases. This chain's CDR3 is CASSPVAGPSEQYF. CDR3 sequence (DNA): TGTGCCAGCAGTCCCGTAGCGGGGCCATCCGAGCAGTACTTC.